These 32 T cell receptor beta chains were sequenced from one sample in a study of blood T cell repertoires in COVID-19. Using immunoSEQ multiplex PCR, the repertoire was profiled, and TCRdb retains in-frame clones only, with some absent. The sample carries 130,000 to 150,000 clones, roughly 90% recorded once. The sample was peripheral blood. These receptors all stem from a man aged 50-60 years with active or convalescent COVID-19.

This clone has a single count. The V and J genes are TRBV6-5 and TRBJ2-7; 15 positions agree with TRBD2. The ends lost 6 bases at V and 6 bases at J; junction bases unmatched: 0. The CDR3 extends over 13 amino acids. The germline V gene has CDR1 MNHEY and CDR2 SVGAGI. CDR3 residues: CASRGLAGGEQYF. The DNA for the CDR3 is TGTGCCAGCAGGGGACTAGCGGGGGGCGAGCAGTACTTC.

This chain links TRBV4-3 with TRBJ1-1; D gene uncertain. This CDR3 is built from 14 residues. Germline CDR1 reads LGHNA; CDR2 reads YSLEER. V was cut by 0 bases and J by 4 bases, with 9 bases left in between. CDR3 protein: CASSQDIALTEAFF. CDR3 sequence (DNA): TGCGCCAGCAGCCAAGATATAGCACTCACTGAAGCTTTCTTT.

The rearrangement uses TRBV2 and TRBJ2-6, with D possibly matching TRBD2 (6 bases). V lost 7 bases and J lost 2, with 15 bases in between. The CDR3 extends over 16 amino acids. Germline V gene data show CDR1 as SNHLY and CDR2 as FYNNEI. CDR3 protein: CASTPRRAAGANVLTF. CDR3 bases: TGTGCCAGCACCCCTCGGAGGGCAGCTGGGGCCAACGTCCTGACTTTC.

DNA of the CDR3: TGTGCCAGTAGTGATGGGGGGGGATTCTACGAGCAGTACTTC. As protein: CASSDGGGFYEQYF. The chain has TRBV19 and TRBJ2-7; 7 bases align to TRBD2. The CDR3 extends over 14 amino acids. V lost 5 bases, J lost 3 bases, and 7 bases stayed unmatched. The germline V gene encodes CDR1 LNHDA and CDR2 SQIVND (reference sequence).

The chain carries TRBV5-1 and TRBJ2-2; tentatively, D is TRBD1 (5 bases). The CDR3 length is 15 residues. The germline V and J ends were trimmed by 1 base and 4 bases, with 11 bases remaining between them. Per the germline V gene, CDR1 is SGHRS and CDR2 is YFSETQ. In DNA form, the CDR3 reads TGCGCCAGCAGCTTGAATCAGGGTAGCACCGGGGAGCTGTTTTTT. This codes for CASSLNQGSTGELFF.

A few counts support this clone. V is TRBV18 and J is TRBJ2-2; perhaps TRBD2 as D (5 bases). The CDR3 has 14 residues. Per germline, CDR1 KGHSH and CDR2 LQKENI. The V and J ends lost 5 bases and 4 bases respectively, with 11 bases between them. CDR3 nucleotide sequence: TGTGCCAGCTCATTCGGGATTCTCACCGGGGAGCTGTTTTTT. As protein: CASSFGILTGELFF.

The V call is TRBV24-1, the J call TRBJ2-1; perhaps TRBD2 as D (5 bases). The CDR3 sequence is 15 residues long. The V gene's germline CDR1 is KGHDR and CDR2 SFDVKD. Trimming pared 4 bases from V and 0 bases from J, leaving 9 bases between. Written as DNA, the CDR3 is TGTGCCACCAGTGAGCGTGGGAGCTCCTACAATGAGCAGTTCTTC. Its translation is CATSERGSSYNEQFF.

The V gene is TRBV6-5, the J gene TRBJ2-1; 8 positions agree with TRBD2. The junction had 8 bases not matched to a gene; V was cut back by 6 bases and J by 7 bases. CDR1 MNHEY and CDR2 SVGAGI come from the germline V gene. The CDR3 extends over 14 amino acids. The CDR3 loop reads CASSKAGVGNEQFF. The CDR3 DNA follows: TGTGCCAGCAGCAAAGCGGGAGTAGGAAATGAGCAGTTCTTC.

This clone was detected only once. The V and J genes are TRBV4-2 and TRBJ2-1, with unresolved D. Germline loops: CDR1 LGHNA, CDR2 YNFKEQ. CDR3 size: 11 residues. The ends were cut back, 2 bases at V and 8 bases at J, with 4 bases in the middle. The DNA for the CDR3 is TGTGCCAGCAGCCAAAGAGATGAGCAGTTCTTC. Its translation: CASSQRDEQFF.

This chain uses TRBV5-1 with TRBJ2-1; 8 bases are shared with TRBD1. There are 15 residues in the CDR3. J was trimmed by 6 bases and V by 4 bases; bases with no gene match: 9. The germline V gene encodes CDR1 SGHRS and CDR2 YFSETQ. CDR3 sequence: CASSHSQGAGNEQFF. The CDR3 nucleotides are TGCGCCAGCAGCCACTCCCAGGGGGCGGGCAATGAGCAGTTCTTC.

The rearrangement uses TRBV6-5 and TRBJ2-1; 12 positions agree with TRBD1. Trimming took 8 bases from V and 5 from J; bases not matched to a gene: 4. Germline CDR1 is MNHEY and CDR2 is SVGAGI. The CDR3 is 14 amino acids. The CDR3 sequence is CASQGQGANNEQFF. The CDR3 DNA is TGTGCCAGCCAGGGACAGGGGGCGAACAATGAGCAGTTCTTC.

The CDR3 here is CASRPSAGTNTEAFF. The CDR3 nucleotides are TGTGCCAGCAGACCTTCCGCGGGGACGAACACTGAAGCTTTCTTT. This rearrangement joins TRBV6-5 to TRBJ1-1; maybe TRBD1 (5 bases). Germline lookup yields CDR1 MNHEY and CDR2 SVGAGI. The V gene lost 6 bases and the J gene lost 1 base, with 15 bases spanning the gap. The CDR3 is 15 amino acids.

This chain joins TRBV9 and TRBJ1-1; no definite D call. Germline lookup yields CDR1 SGDLS and CDR2 YYNGEE. The CDR3 has 14 residues. The V gene lost 3 bases and the J gene lost 4 bases, with 13 bases spanning the gap. DNA for the CDR3: TGTGCCAGCAGCGGTCGCTATGAGGGCACTGAAGCTTTCTTT. Amino acid sequence: CASSGRYEGTEAFF.

The rearrangement links TRBV18 to TRBJ1-2; 9 bases are a match to TRBD1. CDR3 size: 17 residues. Germline CDR1 reads KGHSH; CDR2 reads LQKENI. Trimming at V came to 3 bases and at J to 0 bases, leaving 8 bases not matched to a gene. CDR3 sequence: CASSPQRDREPNYGYTF. Written as DNA, the CDR3 is TGTGCCAGCTCACCGCAGCGGGACAGGGAGCCTAACTATGGCTACACCTTC.

The genes are TRBV5-1 and TRBJ1-3, with D unclear. CDR1 is SGHRS and CDR2 is YFSETQ in the germline V gene. The V end was cut by 5 bases, the J end by 0 bases, with 6 bases between. The CDR3 is 13 amino acids. The CDR3 nucleotides read TGCGCCAGCAGACTGCCCTCTGGAAACACCATATATTTT. It codes for CASRLPSGNTIYF. The full variable domain, rest sourced from reference TRBV5-1 and TRBJ1-3, is KAGVTQTPRYLIKTRGQQVTLSCSPISGHRSVSWYQQTPGQGLQFLFEYFSETQRNKGNFPGRFSGRQFSNSRSEMNVSTLELGDSALYLCASRLPSGNTIYFGEGSWLTVV.

This clone was observed a single time. The chain joins TRBV5-4 to TRBJ2-7; TRBD2 matches 9 bases. V lost 0 bases, J lost 6 bases, and 4 bases stayed unmatched. Germline V gene sequence: CDR1 SGHNT, CDR2 YYREEE (reference sequence). The CDR3 length is 14 residues. The CDR3 loop reads CASSLGLAGSEQYF. The CDR3 DNA reads as TGTGCCAGCAGCTTGGGGCTAGCGGGAAGCGAGCAGTACTTC.

The rearrangement uses TRBV7-6 and TRBJ2-3; 8 bases are a match to TRBD1. V lost 2 bases and J lost 3; bases outside the gene matches: 4. The CDR3 length is 15 residues. Germline values: CDR1 SGHVS, CDR2 FNYEAQ. As DNA, the CDR3 is TGTGCCAGCAGCTTATCGGACAGGGTTACAGATACGCAGTATTTT. This codes for CASSLSDRVTDTQYF.

The chain joins TRBV28 to TRBJ2-6, with D possibly TRBD2 on 6 matching bases. With 4 bases removed from V and 1 base from J, the gap between germline ends came to 8 bases. The CDR3 is made up of 15 amino acids. Germline CDR1 MDHEN, CDR2 SYDVKM. CDR3 region: CASSWGVSGANVLTF. The CDR3 coding sequence is TGTGCCAGCAGTTGGGGGGTTTCTGGGGCCAACGTCCTGACTTTC.

Here the CDR3 DNA reads TGTGCCACCAGTGATACAGGACGCAATCAGCCCCAGCATTTT. As protein: CATSDTGRNQPQHF. The V and J genes are TRBV24-1 and TRBJ1-5, with D possibly being TRBD1 (5 bases). This CDR3 has 14 residues. Trimming cost V 3 bases and J 2 bases, with 7 bases left between them. CDR1 is KGHDR and CDR2 is SFDVKD in the germline V gene.

The chain links TRBV3-1 (or the pseudogene TRBV3-2) to TRBJ2-6; D not certain. There are 16 residues in the CDR3. Germline-derived CDR1 and CDR2 are LGHDT and YNNKEL (reference sequence). V gave up 1 base and J gave up 0 bases, with 7 bases separating them. The CDR3 DNA reads as TGTGCCAGCAGCCAAGTACTCCTCTCTGGGGCCAACGTCCTGACTTTC. Its protein is CASSQVLLSGANVLTF.

The gene calls are TRBV5-5 and TRBJ2-3; 8 positions match TRBD2. Germline V gene lookup returns CDR1 SGHKS and CDR2 YYEKEE (reference sequence). The V and J ends lost 0 bases and 4 bases, in that order; junction bases with no gene match: 7. This CDR3 spans 16 amino acids. The CDR3 bases are TGTGCCAGCAGCTTGGGCGGGGGGCCGGCTTCAGATACGCAGTATTTT. This sequence encodes CASSLGGGPASDTQYF.

The chain combines TRBV6-5 with TRBJ1-6, with D possibly being TRBD1 (5 bases). The CDR3 loop spans 13 amino acids. The germline gives CDR1 MNHEY, CDR2 SVGAGI. Between the trimmed V and J ends, which lost 7 bases and 10 bases, there was a span of 14 bases. CDR3 amino acids: CASMDTRTSPLHF. DNA for the CDR3: TGTGCCAGCATGGACACGAGGACGTCACCCCTCCACTTT.

The V call is TRBV9, the J call TRBJ2-2, with D possibly being TRBD2 (5 bases). This CDR3 is built from 12 residues. The V and J ends lost 7 bases and 4 bases respectively, with 8 bases between them. Germline lookup yields CDR1 SGDLS and CDR2 YYNGEE. In nucleotides, the CDR3 is TGTGCCAGCGGGAGAAGCACCGGGGAGCTGTTTTTT. Amino acid sequence: CASGRSTGELFF.

The gene calls are TRBV11-2 and TRBJ1-4, with TRBD1 matching over 9 bases. This CDR3 has 15 amino acids. Germline V lookup: CDR1 SGHAT, CDR2 FQNNGV. Trimming at V came to 1 base and at J to 8 bases, leaving 5 bases not matched to a gene. As DNA, the CDR3 is TGTGCCAGCAGCTTAGGGGACAGGGACCAGGAAAAACTGTTTTTT. Protein sequence: CASSLGDRDQEKLFF.

This rearrangement joins TRBV5-4 to TRBJ2-7; a weak D match, TRBD2 (5 bases). CDR1 and CDR2 from the germline V gene are SGHNT and YYREEE (reference sequence). CDR3 length equals 17 residues. The ends were cut back, 0 bases at V and 5 bases at J, with 21 bases in the middle. Written as DNA, the CDR3 is TGTGCCAGCAGCTTGGCCAATCGGCGAGTCCCACTAGACGAGCAGTACTTC. It encodes CASSLANRRVPLDEQYF.

The chain uses TRBV30 and TRBJ2-7, with 7 bases fitting TRBD2. Germline CDR1 GTSNPN, CDR2 SVGIG (reference sequence). CDR3 size: 15 residues. J lost 0 bases, V lost 3 bases, and 8 bases had no gene match. CDR3 region: CAWRETGTTSYEQYF. CDR3 sequence (DNA): TGTGCCTGGAGGGAAACCGGGACTACCTCCTACGAGCAGTACTTC.

This clone was seen only once. V is TRBV28 and J is TRBJ1-2; 9 bases match TRBD1. The CDR3 is 15 amino acids. Germline V CDR1 and CDR2: MDHEN, SYDVKM. The trim removed 4 bases at V and 7 bases at J, leaving 10 bases unmatched. In nucleotides, the CDR3 is TGTGCCAGCAGTTATCCCGGGACAGGGAACGGTGGCTACACCTTC. Translated, it gives CASSYPGTGNGGYTF.

In this sample, this clone turned up a few times. The rearrangement links TRBV5-1 to TRBJ1-3; perhaps TRBD1 as D (5 bases). With 0 bases removed from V and 0 bases from J, the gap between germline ends came to 10 bases. The CDR3 extends over 16 amino acids. Germline-derived CDR1 and CDR2 are SGHRS and YFSETQ. The CDR3 loop is CASSLADRSSGNTIYF. The CDR3 bases are TGCGCCAGCAGCTTGGCCGACAGATCCTCTGGAAACACCATATATTTT.

This clone was seen once. This rearrangement joins TRBV19 to TRBJ1-1; D gene unclear. CDR1 LNHDA and CDR2 SQIVND come from the germline V gene (reference sequence). The CDR3 is 15 residues long. The germline V and J ends were trimmed by 9 bases and 0 bases, with 17 bases remaining between them. The CDR3 region is CASKYEVTLNTEAFF. In DNA, the CDR3 is TGTGCCAGCAAGTACGAGGTTACATTGAACACTGAAGCTTTCTTT.

V and J are TRBV7-2 and TRBJ2-5; D may be TRBD2 (5 bases). In germline, CDR1 is SGHTA, CDR2 FQGNSA. The CDR3 is 15 amino acids. V lost 6 bases and J 0 bases, leaving 14 bases between the germline ends. The DNA for the CDR3 is TGTGCCAGCAGACGGGGTCCATCAAACCAAGAGACCCAGTACTTC. It encodes CASRRGPSNQETQYF.

The CDR3, as DNA: TGTGCCAGCAGTCTTAGTAGGGGTGAGCAGTTCTTC. Amino acid sequence: CASSLSRGEQFF. The J gene is TRBJ2-1, the V gene TRBV27; possibly TRBD1 for D (5 bases). Germline V gives CDR1 MNHEY, CDR2 SMNVEV (reference sequence). Trimming stripped 5 bases from V and 9 bases from J, with 11 bases between. This CDR3 comprises 12 residues.

The chain couples TRBV5-4 to TRBJ1-2; 8 bases fit TRBD1. Germline V gives CDR1 SGHNT, CDR2 YYREEE (reference sequence). The J segment lost 8 bases and the V segment lost 0 bases, leaving 6 bases of the junction unmatched. CDR3 length: 14 amino acids. CDR3 in DNA: TGTGCCAGCAGCTTGGATCAGGGGGCAGGGGGCTACACCTTC. Translating it yields CASSLDQGAGGYTF.